These 10 T cell receptor beta chains were all obtained from the same sample, sequenced in a study of blood T cells in healthy people across ages. Through a sample-barcoded 5' primer and a J-beta primer mix, a second PCR was run for roughly 7 to 11 cycles. TCRdb recomputed calls from the 5' RACE reads with MiXCR, one row per CDR3 protein. The sample shows around 800,000 distinct CDR3 sequences, around half of them seen only once. Input material: blood. Receptor source: a man at least 80 years old in good health.

The V call is TRBV28, the J call TRBJ2-7, with D perhaps being TRBD1 or TRBD2 (5 bases each). Trimming removed 6 bases at V and 4 bases at J, with 13 bases between. From germline, CDR1 is MDHEN and CDR2 SYDVKM. There are 13 residues in the CDR3. CDR3 sequence reads: CASRGPSLYEQYF. The DNA for the CDR3 is TGTGCCAGCAGGGGACCTTCCCTATACGAGCAGTACTTC.

The rearrangement links TRBV6-5 to TRBJ1-3; TRBD1 agrees at 7 bases. Germline CDR1 is MNHEY and CDR2 is SVGAGI. Unmatched junction bases numbered 5, after V lost 6 bases and J lost 3 bases. The CDR3 totals 14 residues. The CDR3 sequence is CASRPTGVGNTIYF. CDR3 nucleotide sequence: TGTGCCAGCAGACCTACAGGGGTTGGAAACACCATATATTTT.

The chain recombines TRBV20-1 with TRBJ2-3, with D possibly matching TRBD2 (6 bases). V lost 1 base and J lost 4, with 12 bases in between. The CDR3 totals 14 residues. Germline loops: CDR1 DFQATT, CDR2 SNEGSKA (reference sequence). CDR3 protein: CSARVDSGADTQYF. CDR3 DNA: TGCAGTGCTAGAGTGGATAGCGGAGCAGATACGCAGTATTTT.

As for this clonotype: A read error may produce the germline difference seen at one junction end. The chain combines TRBV27 with TRBJ2-5; 7 nucleotides agree with TRBD1. CDR1 is MNHEY, CDR2 SMNVEV, per germline (reference sequence). The CDR3 extends over 15 amino acids. The CDR3 coding sequence is TGTGCCAGCGGTGAGGGGGCTCGCCACCAGGAGACCCAGTACTTC. This translates into CASGEGARHQETQYF.

V is TRBV11-2 and J is TRBJ2-1; 7 bases match TRBD2. In germline, CDR1 is SGHAT, CDR2 FQNNGV. Unmatched junction bases numbered 4, after V lost 1 base and J lost 10 bases. The CDR3 totals 13 residues. CDR3 amino acids: CASSLVGREEQFF. Written as DNA, the CDR3 is TGTGCCAGCAGCTTAGTCGGGCGGGAGGAGCAGTTCTTC. Variable domain in full (rest from reference TRBV11-2 and TRBJ2-1): EAGVAQSPRYKIIEKRQSVAFWCNPISGHATLYWYQQILGQGPKLLIQFQNNGVVDDSQLPKDRFSAERLKGVDSTLKIQPAKLEDSAVYLCASSLVGREEQFFGPGTRLTVL.

The chain combines TRBV7-3 with TRBJ1-5; 8 nucleotides line up with TRBD1. After removal of 5 bases from V and 3 bases from J, the junction contained 12 bases not matched to a gene. The CDR3 runs to 17 residues. Looked up from germline, CDR1 is SGHTA and CDR2 is FQGTGA. The CDR3 nucleotides are TGTGCCAGCAGCCCGAAGGACAGGGTAACGGACAATCAGCCCCAGCATTTT. It specifies CASSPKDRVTDNQPQHF. Full variable domain (missing parts from reference TRBV7-3 and TRBJ1-5): GAGVSQTPSNKVTEKGKYVELRCDPISGHTALYWYRQSLGQGPEFLIYFQGTGAADDSGLPNDRFFAVRPEGSVSTLKIQRTERGDSAVYLCASSPKDRVTDNQPQHFGDGTRLSIL.

The table lists this clonotype with a count of one. This chain joins TRBV7-8 and TRBJ2-5; D is possibly TRBD2 (5 bases). CDR1 and CDR2 (germline): SGHVS, FQNEAQ. This CDR3 has 16 amino acids. V lost 0 bases and J lost 11, with 22 bases in between. In nucleotides, the CDR3 is TGTGCCAGCAGCTTAGCAACTCGCCGGACTGTTGGAGAGCAGTACTTC. The encoded protein is CASSLATRRTVGEQYF.

CDR3 in amino acids: CASRLTRTSGGEQFF. The CDR3 DNA sequence: TGTGCCAGCAGATTGACCCGGACTAGCGGGGGGGAGCAGTTCTTC. The chain links TRBV2 to TRBJ2-1; 14 bases map to TRBD2. This CDR3 contains 15 residues. The germline gives CDR1 SNHLY, CDR2 FYNNEI. The V segment lost 6 bases and the J segment 10 bases; nucleotides outside the gene matches: 8.

The chain couples TRBV7-2 to TRBJ1-3; D is ambiguous. The CDR3 covers 14 residues. V was clipped by 2 bases and J by 0 bases, with 5 bases between them. Germline CDR1 SGHTA, CDR2 FQGNSA. CDR3 amino acids: CASSLFDSGNTIYF. In DNA form, the CDR3 reads TGTGCCAGCAGCTTATTCGACTCTGGAAACACCATATATTTT.

This chain connects TRBV7-9 to TRBJ2-1, with D unclear. This CDR3 is 17 amino acids long. V was trimmed by 4 bases and J by 5 bases, leaving 21 bases between them. Germline CDR1 and CDR2: SEHNR and FQNEAQ (reference sequence). DNA for the CDR3: TGTGCCAGCAGCTCCCCGGTGCGGTGGCTAGAGGACAATGAGCAGTTCTTC. Encoded protein: CASSSPVRWLEDNEQFF. The complete variable domain, with remaining parts taken from reference TRBV7-9 and TRBJ2-1, reads DTGVSQNPRHKITKRGQNVTFRCDPISEHNRLYWYRQTLGQGPEFLTYFQNEAQLEKSRLLSDRFSAERPKGSFSTLEIQRTEQGDSAMYLCASSSPVRWLEDNEQFFGPGTRLTVL.